A selection of T cell receptor beta chains follows, all from one sample in a study of blood T cell repertoires in COVID-19. The assay was immunoSEQ multiplex PCR, and TCRdb's table has in-frame clones only and misses some. Among under 250,000 clones listed, approximately 87% were seen once. Sequenced input: peripheral blood. The receptors were sampled from a woman in her 70s with active or convalescent COVID-19. The CDR3 runs from the conserved cysteine through the conserved F or W. The D gene is left open where the match is weak. Not all rows give a size; the values are once, few, many and, for expanded clones, a class.

V,J,size,D,DNA,CDR3
TRBV2,TRBJ2-7,-,-,TGTGCCAGCAGACGAACTAGCTACGAGCAGTACTTC,CASRRTSYEQYF
TRBV7-2,TRBJ1-3,-,-,TGTGCCAGCAGCGCTTATAGAGGCGGAAACACCATATATTTT,CASSAYRGGNTIYF
TRBV5-1,TRBJ1-4,-,-,TGCGCCAGCAGCTTGGGAGGGCAGGAAAAACTGTTTTTT,CASSLGGQEKLFF
TRBV4-2,TRBJ2-2,-,-,TGTGCCAGCAGCCAAATGGACCGGGATGCCGGGGAGCTGTTTTTT,CASSQMDRDAGELFF
TRBV19,TRBJ2-1,once,-,TGTGCCAGTAGTTCAGGGACCGGGAGCTCCTACAATGAGCAGTTCTTC,CASSSGTGSSYNEQFF
TRBV19,TRBJ1-2,-,-,TGTGCCAGTGGTGCGTTGGAGGTCTATGGCTACACCTTC,CASGALEVYGYTF
TRBV2,TRBJ2-5,-,TRBD2,TGTGCCAGCAGTTGGACTAGCGGGGTGGAGGAGACCCAGTACTTC,CASSWTSGVEETQYF
TRBV6-1,TRBJ2-1,-,TRBD2,TGTGCCACCGGTGAAGCGGGAGGGTACAATGAGCAGTTCTTC,CATGEAGGYNEQFF
TRBV5-6,TRBJ2-7,-,TRBD2,TGTGCCAGCAGCTTGTGGGAGGGACTAGCGGTCTACGAGCAGTACTTC,CASSLWEGLAVYEQYF
TRBV7-2,TRBJ2-7,-,TRBD2,TGTGCCAGCAGCGGTCTAGCGGGACGGTACGAGCAGTACTTC,CASSGLAGRYEQYF
TRBV29-1,TRBJ1-6,-,-,TGCAGCGTTGAAGACAGGGAACATTCACCCCTCCACTTT,CSVEDREHSPLHF
TRBV7-6,TRBJ2-5,-,-,TGTGCCAGCAGCCAAAACCAAGAGACCCAGTACTTC,CASSQNQETQYF
TRBV18,TRBJ1-1,-,-,TGTGCCAGCTTAGCGGGGGGGGGCACTGAAGCTTTCTTT,CASLAGGGTEAFF
TRBV18,TRBJ1-2,-,-,TGTGCCAGCTCACCGGCCGGGGGTGGTAACTATGGCTACACCTTC,CASSPAGGGNYGYTF
TRBV24-1,TRBJ2-3,once,TRBD2,TGTGCAACTTCTGGGGCAGGGACTAGCGGGAGGGCTGCAGATACGCAGTATTTT,CATSGAGTSGRAADTQYF
TRBV5-1,TRBJ1-1,once,-,TGCGCCAGCAGCGTACAGCCGAACACTGAAGCTTTCTTT,CASSVQPNTEAFF
TRBV6-1,TRBJ1-1,-,-,TGTGCCAGCAGTGACCTCATAGGGGTAGTGGGTGAAGCTTTCTTT,CASSDLIGVVGEAFF
TRBV7-2,TRBJ2-5,-,TRBD1,TGTGCCAGCAGCCGGAACAGGGGCCCGGGAGAGACCCAGTACTTC,CASSRNRGPGETQYF
TRBV11-3,TRBJ1-6,-,-,TGTGCCAGCAGCTTGGGACTTAATAATTCACCCCTCCACTTT,CASSLGLNNSPLHF
TRBV6-2/TRBV6-3,TRBJ2-7,-,TRBD2,TGTGCCAGCAGCCGCAGACTAGCGGGGGGGCCAGGGTACGAGCAGTACTTC,CASSRRLAGGPGYEQYF
TRBV3-1/TRBV3-2,TRBJ2-7,-,-,TGTGCCAGCAGCCATTCCAGGGTCCCCTACGAGCAGTACTTC,CASSHSRVPYEQYF
TRBV5-8,TRBJ2-7,-,TRBD1,TGTGCCAGCAGCCAACACAGGGGGCAGTACTTC,CASSQHRGQYF
TRBV30,TRBJ2-5,-,-,TGTGCCTGGAGTGTACTCTGGGAGACCCAGTACTTC,CAWSVLWETQYF